These 27 T cell receptor beta chains share one sample of origin, sequenced in a study of blood T cell repertoires in COVID-19. Clones were read by immunoSEQ multiplex PCR, and TCRdb kept only the in-frame ones, dropping some. The repertoire consists of around 40,000 clones, with 75% to 90% occurring once and the leading ten covering approximately 10%. The sample consisted of peripheral blood. The receptor source for this set is a man aged 30 to 39 with active or convalescent COVID-19.

This clone was seen just once. V is TRBV5-1 and J is TRBJ2-1; D call uncertain. V was shortened by 5 bases and J by 6 bases, with 12 bases between the two germline ends. CDR1 is SGHRS and CDR2 is YFSETQ in the germline V gene. The CDR3 spans 13 residues. Here the CDR3 DNA reads TGCGCCAGCAGATCAGACTCGGGCAATGAGCAGTTCTTC. Translation: CASRSDSGNEQFF.

This chain joins TRBV14 and TRBJ2-1; 12 bases align to TRBD1. This CDR3 region has 15 residues. J gave up 7 bases and V 4 bases, and 5 bases lay outside the gene matches. Germline loops: CDR1 SGHDN, CDR2 FVKESK. The CDR3 loop is CASSLGTGGWNEQFF. The CDR3 DNA sequence: TGTGCCAGCAGCCTCGGGACAGGGGGCTGGAATGAGCAGTTCTTC.

This rearrangement joins TRBV5-5 to TRBJ2-5, with TRBD1 identical over 9 bases. CDR3 size: 14 residues. The germline V gene encodes CDR1 SGHKS and CDR2 YYEKEE (reference sequence). V was pared by 5 bases and J by 5 bases, with 7 bases of the junction left unmatched. CDR3 coding DNA: TGTGCCAGCAGAAAGACAGGGGGTGGGGAGACCCAGTACTTC. Translation gives CASRKTGGGETQYF. Based on the CDR3 plus reference TRBV5-5 and TRBJ2-5, the full variable domain is DAGVTQSPTHLIKTRGQQVTLRCSPISGHKSVSWYQQVLGQGPQFIFQYYEKEERGRGNFPDRFSARQFPNYSSELNVNALLLGDSALYLCASRKTGGGETQYFGPGTRLLVL.

The gene calls are TRBV5-8 and TRBJ2-1; 12 bases match TRBD2. This CDR3 is built from 14 residues. Trimming cost V 7 bases and J 7 bases; bases outside gene matches: 6. Germline CDR1 reads SGHTS; CDR2 reads YDEGEE. CDR3 sequence: CASELAGGGNEQFF. CDR3 DNA: TGTGCCAGCGAACTAGCGGGGGGCGGTAATGAGCAGTTCTTC.

V is TRBV6-5 and J is TRBJ2-1; tentatively, D is TRBD2 (5 bases). Trimming cost V 10 bases and J 4 bases, with 17 bases left between them. The CDR3 spans 14 residues. Germline CDR1 is MNHEY and CDR2 is SVGAGI. The CDR3 is CAINTGLAYNEQFF. In DNA, the CDR3 is TGTGCCATAAACACCGGGCTAGCTTACAATGAGCAGTTCTTC.

The V call is TRBV9, the J call TRBJ1-4, with D unclear. Trimming stripped 2 bases from V and 6 bases from J, with 8 bases between. This CDR3 region has 13 residues. From germline, CDR1 is SGDLS and CDR2 YYNGEE. DNA of the CDR3: TGTGCCAGCAGCGTGGCGGTCGATGAAAAACTGTTTTTT. Its translation: CASSVAVDEKLFF.

V is TRBV9 and J is TRBJ1-6, with D maybe TRBD1 (6 bases). The V gene lost 4 bases and the J gene lost 3 bases, with 11 bases spanning the gap. Germline lookup yields CDR1 SGDLS and CDR2 YYNGEE. This CDR3 comprises 15 residues. The CDR3 loop reads CASSSGDGYNSPLHF. The CDR3 coding sequence is TGTGCCAGCAGCTCAGGGGACGGCTATAATTCACCCCTCCACTTT. Full variable domain (rest looked up from reference TRBV9 and TRBJ1-6): DSGVTQTPKHLITATGQRVTLRCSPRSGDLSVYWYQQSLDQGLQFLIQYYNGEERAKGNILERFSAQQFPDLHSELNLSSLELGDSALYFCASSSGDGYNSPLHFGNGTRLTVT.

This sequence joins TRBV19 and TRBJ1-2; tentatively, D is TRBD1 (5 bases). CDR3 size: 12 residues. In germline, CDR1 is LNHDA, CDR2 SQIVND (reference sequence). Trimming stripped 11 bases from V and 4 bases from J, with 14 bases between. The CDR3 reads CASYQGFYGYTF. The CDR3, as DNA: TGTGCCTCCTACCAGGGTTTCTATGGCTACACCTTC. Combining the CDR3 with reference TRBV19 and TRBJ1-2 gives the whole variable domain DGGITQSPKYLFRKEGQNVTLSCEQNLNHDAMYWYRQDPGQGLRLIYYSQIVNDFQKGDIAEGYSVSREKKESFPLTVTSAQKNPTAFYLCASYQGFYGYTFGSGTRLTVV.

The V call is TRBV11-2, the J call TRBJ2-1; 9 bases fit TRBD2. Trimming took 6 bases from V and 9 from J; bases not matched to a gene: 9. CDR3 length: 14 residues. Germline V gene data show CDR1 as SGHAT and CDR2 as FQNNGV. The CDR3 reads CASRTIAGAGEQFF. DNA of the CDR3: TGTGCCAGCAGGACCATAGCGGGAGCAGGTGAGCAGTTCTTC.

The V gene is TRBV5-1, the J gene TRBJ2-7; TRBD1 matches at 8 bases. CDR1 and CDR2 from the germline V gene are SGHRS and YFSETQ. The J segment lost 3 bases and the V segment lost 3 bases, leaving 8 bases of the junction unmatched. The CDR3 is 15 residues long. The CDR3 DNA reads as TGCGCCAGCAGCTATGGACAGGGTGGGTACTACGAGCAGTACTTC. Its translation is CASSYGQGGYYEQYF.

The rearrangement joins TRBV10-1 to TRBJ2-7; tentatively, D is TRBD1 (5 bases). CDR3 length: 17 amino acids. In germline, CDR1 is WNHNN, CDR2 SYGVQD (reference sequence). V was clipped by 0 bases and J by 3 bases, with 18 bases between them. Written as DNA, the CDR3 is TGCGCCAGCAGTGAGTCGGGTCAGGGCCGAGGTAACTACGAGCAGTACTTC. It specifies CASSESGQGRGNYEQYF.

The rearrangement joins TRBV3-1 (or the pseudogene TRBV3-2) to TRBJ2-5, with D perhaps matching TRBD2 (6 bases). The CDR3 is 17 amino acids. Per germline, CDR1 LGHDT and CDR2 YNNKEL (reference sequence). With 3 bases removed from V and 2 bases from J, the gap between germline ends came to 19 bases. CDR3 sequence: CASSQKGGRAGQETQYF. As DNA, the CDR3 is TGTGCCAGCAGCCAGAAGGGTGGGCGAGCGGGTCAAGAGACCCAGTACTTC.

Worth noting for this clone: Other DNA sequences in the sample encode the same CDR3. The chain couples TRBV7-2 to TRBJ2-5; D is possibly TRBD2 (5 bases). V was clipped by 0 bases and J by 5 bases, with 10 bases between them. CDR1 and CDR2 from the germline V gene are SGHTA and FQGNSA. The CDR3 covers 14 residues. DNA for the CDR3: TGTGCCAGCAGCTTAGCGGGAGTTTGGGAGACCCAGTACTTC. Translating it yields CASSLAGVWETQYF. The full variable domain, in which reference TRBV7-2 and TRBJ2-5 provide the parts outside the CDR3, is GAGVSQSPSNKVTEKGKDVELRCDPISGHTALYWYRQSLGQGLEFLIYFQGNSAPDKSGLPSDRFSAERTGGSVSTLTIQRTQQEDSAVYLCASSLAGVWETQYFGPGTRLLVL.

This clone was recorded once. The V gene is TRBV2, the J gene TRBJ2-1, with D possibly matching TRBD1 (6 bases). The germline V gene has CDR1 SNHLY and CDR2 FYNNEI. The CDR3 has 16 amino acids. Trimming left V 4 bases short and J 4 bases short, with 17 bases between. CDR3 coding DNA: TGTGCCAGCAGTGGATTTGGTGTAAGGGGGTACAATGAGCAGTTCTTC. Encoded protein: CASSGFGVRGYNEQFF.

In its sample, this clone was seen once. This sequence joins TRBV5-1 and TRBJ1-1; the D is unclear. Germline CDR1 and CDR2: SGHRS and YFSETQ. V was clipped by 0 bases and J by 1 base, with 13 bases between them. There are 16 residues in the CDR3. CDR3 loop: CASSLGGRIWNTEAFF. The CDR3 nucleotides read TGCGCCAGCAGCTTGGGAGGGAGGATTTGGAACACTGAAGCTTTCTTT.

In this sample, this clone turned up a few times. The rearrangement links TRBV7-3 to TRBJ2-7; the D is unclear. The CDR3 spans 13 residues. The V and J ends lost 0 bases and 6 bases respectively, with 9 bases between them. The germline V gene encodes CDR1 SGHTA and CDR2 FQGTGA. For the CDR3, the DNA is TGTGCCAGCAGCTTAACAGTTGAAGCCGAGCAGTACGTC. Translating it yields CASSLTVEAEQYV.

The rearrangement uses TRBV2 and TRBJ2-5; D perhaps matches TRBD1 (6 bases). V gave up 6 bases and J gave up 3 bases, with 14 bases separating them. Germline-derived CDR1 and CDR2 are SNHLY and FYNNEI. The CDR3 length is 14 residues. CDR3 coding DNA: TGTGCCAGCAGCCCCGGGACACACAAAGAGACCCAGTACTTC. Residues: CASSPGTHKETQYF.

This clone was detected only once. The V gene is TRBV28, the J gene TRBJ2-7; 7 positions agree with TRBD1. The trim removed 6 bases at V and 3 bases at J, leaving 8 bases unmatched. CDR1 is MDHEN, CDR2 SYDVKM, per germline. This CDR3 is 14 amino acids long. This CDR3 is CASSPRDRYYEQYV. The CDR3 region has the DNA TGTGCCAGCAGCCCTCGGGACAGATACTACGAGCAGTACGTC.

The gene calls are TRBV11-3 and TRBJ2-1; a possible D gene is TRBD2 (6 bases). V was shortened by 1 base and J by 3 bases, with 13 bases between the two germline ends. The CDR3 totals 16 residues. Looked up from germline, CDR1 is SGHNT and CDR2 is YENEEA. The DNA for the CDR3 is TGTGCCAGCAGCTTAGTCGGTGGGGGGAGCTACAATGAGCAGTTCTTC. Its protein is CASSLVGGGSYNEQFF.

This chain connects TRBV5-1 to TRBJ1-1; no definite D call. V lost 5 bases to trimming and J lost 0 bases, with 5 bases between them. This CDR3 spans 12 amino acids. CDR1 and CDR2 (germline): SGHRS, YFSETQ. The CDR3 DNA reads TGCGCCAGCAGGGAGGTGAACACTGAAGCTTTCTTT. Translation: CASREVNTEAFF. Full variable domain (missing parts from reference TRBV5-1 and TRBJ1-1): KAGVTQTPRYLIKTRGQQVTLSCSPISGHRSVSWYQQTPGQGLQFLFEYFSETQRNKGNFPGRFSGRQFSNSRSEMNVSTLELGDSALYLCASREVNTEAFFGQGTRLTVV.

V gene TRBV7-9 combines with J gene TRBJ1-1, with TRBD1 as a possible D gene (6 bases). CDR3 length: 15 amino acids. The V gene lost 0 bases and the J gene lost 1 base, with 9 bases spanning the gap. Germline CDR1 SEHNR, CDR2 FQNEAQ (reference sequence). CDR3 protein: CASSLARGWNTEAFF. CDR3 sequence (DNA): TGTGCCAGCAGCTTAGCCAGGGGTTGGAACACTGAAGCTTTCTTT.

The CDR3 region is CASSRLAGGLDEQYV. CDR3 nucleotides: TGTGCCAGCAGCCGATTAGCGGGAGGGCTGGACGAGCAGTACGTC. The V gene is TRBV7-8, the J gene TRBJ2-7; 11 nucleotides align to TRBD2. The V gene end was trimmed by 5 bases and the J gene end by 5 bases; junction bases not matched to a gene: 8. The CDR3 loop spans 15 amino acids. CDR1 is SGHVS, CDR2 FQNEAQ, per germline.

This clone was counted a few times. The gene calls are TRBV12-5 and TRBJ2-3, with D possibly TRBD2 on 6 matching bases. V was clipped by 3 bases and J by 2 bases, with 9 bases between them. CDR1 is LGHNT and CDR2 is FRNRAP in the germline V gene. The CDR3 runs to 14 residues. For the CDR3, the DNA is TGTGCTAGTGGTTTTGGCGGGGTCACAGATACGCAGTATTTT. Residues: CASGFGGVTDTQYF.

The chain combines TRBV30 with TRBJ1-1; tentatively, D is TRBD1 (5 bases). Germline V gives CDR1 GTSNPN, CDR2 SVGIG (reference sequence). CDR3 length: 13 residues. The V gene lost 0 bases and the J gene lost 5 bases, with 10 bases spanning the gap. CDR3 in amino acids: CAWSVSGGTEAFF. DNA for the CDR3: TGTGCCTGGAGTGTATCCGGGGGAACTGAAGCTTTCTTT.

The chain has TRBV6-6 and TRBJ2-3, with unresolved D. Per germline, CDR1 MNHNY and CDR2 SVGAGI (reference sequence). The CDR3 extends over 11 amino acids. Trimming stripped 5 bases from V and 3 bases from J, with 3 bases between. Written as DNA, the CDR3 is TGTGCCAGCAGTCCGACAGATACGCAGTATTTT. Translated: CASSPTDTQYF.

The table lists this clone with a count of one. This sequence joins TRBV11-3 and TRBJ1-1; D may be TRBD1 (5 bases). The CDR3 covers 14 residues. Trimming pared 0 bases from V and 2 bases from J, leaving 7 bases between. Germline CDR1 reads SGHNT; CDR2 reads YENEEA. The DNA for the CDR3 is TGTGCCAGCAGCTTAGATCAGGGTAACACTGAAGCTTTCTTT. Translating gives CASSLDQGNTEAFF.

V gene TRBV6-1 combines with J gene TRBJ2-7; D is unclear. CDR1 and CDR2 (germline): MNHNS, SASEGT. This CDR3 region has 13 residues. V was trimmed by 2 bases and J by 6 bases, leaving 11 bases between them. CDR3 DNA: TGTGCCAGCAGTGAATTCCCGAGAGCCGAGCAGTACGTC. The encoded protein is CASSEFPRAEQYV.